This TCR beta chain was sequenced for a study of shared clonotypes between healthy human individuals. Clones were read by immunoSEQ multiplex PCR, and TCRdb kept only the in-frame ones, dropping some. Here the sample spans about 2.2 million clones, just over 90% being singletons. Study-level results: Sharing of clonotypes among donors was expected to vary with sequencing depth. A handful of donors had 4% to 6.5% of their naive CD4 clonotypes in common. Some clonotypes were shared by all four sorted-subset donors, while others were not shared. The non-shared ones had lower generation probabilities than the shared ones.

A word on this clone: Its specificity is not known.

Naive CD8 cells, CD45RO-negative and positively selected for CCR7, excluded terminally differentiated effector memory CD45RA+ cells. Donors were Caucasian adults residing in Nashville, Tennessee, USA. The sequencing sample was made of naive CD8+ T cells from PBMCs. The receptor comes from a man between 18 and 35 years old in good health. Some clones in this sample may be carry-over from other donors' samples.

CDR3: CAWSVKRTAYNEQFF. CDR3 DNA sequence: TGTGCCTGGAGTGTTAAGAGGACAGCCTACAATGAGCAGTTCTTC. V gene TRBV30 combines with J gene TRBJ2-1, with D maybe TRBD1 (6 bases). This CDR3 spans 15 amino acids. Germline V gene data show CDR1 as GTSNPN and CDR2 as SVGIG (reference sequence). Trimming took 0 bases from V and 2 from J, leaving 11 bases between them.